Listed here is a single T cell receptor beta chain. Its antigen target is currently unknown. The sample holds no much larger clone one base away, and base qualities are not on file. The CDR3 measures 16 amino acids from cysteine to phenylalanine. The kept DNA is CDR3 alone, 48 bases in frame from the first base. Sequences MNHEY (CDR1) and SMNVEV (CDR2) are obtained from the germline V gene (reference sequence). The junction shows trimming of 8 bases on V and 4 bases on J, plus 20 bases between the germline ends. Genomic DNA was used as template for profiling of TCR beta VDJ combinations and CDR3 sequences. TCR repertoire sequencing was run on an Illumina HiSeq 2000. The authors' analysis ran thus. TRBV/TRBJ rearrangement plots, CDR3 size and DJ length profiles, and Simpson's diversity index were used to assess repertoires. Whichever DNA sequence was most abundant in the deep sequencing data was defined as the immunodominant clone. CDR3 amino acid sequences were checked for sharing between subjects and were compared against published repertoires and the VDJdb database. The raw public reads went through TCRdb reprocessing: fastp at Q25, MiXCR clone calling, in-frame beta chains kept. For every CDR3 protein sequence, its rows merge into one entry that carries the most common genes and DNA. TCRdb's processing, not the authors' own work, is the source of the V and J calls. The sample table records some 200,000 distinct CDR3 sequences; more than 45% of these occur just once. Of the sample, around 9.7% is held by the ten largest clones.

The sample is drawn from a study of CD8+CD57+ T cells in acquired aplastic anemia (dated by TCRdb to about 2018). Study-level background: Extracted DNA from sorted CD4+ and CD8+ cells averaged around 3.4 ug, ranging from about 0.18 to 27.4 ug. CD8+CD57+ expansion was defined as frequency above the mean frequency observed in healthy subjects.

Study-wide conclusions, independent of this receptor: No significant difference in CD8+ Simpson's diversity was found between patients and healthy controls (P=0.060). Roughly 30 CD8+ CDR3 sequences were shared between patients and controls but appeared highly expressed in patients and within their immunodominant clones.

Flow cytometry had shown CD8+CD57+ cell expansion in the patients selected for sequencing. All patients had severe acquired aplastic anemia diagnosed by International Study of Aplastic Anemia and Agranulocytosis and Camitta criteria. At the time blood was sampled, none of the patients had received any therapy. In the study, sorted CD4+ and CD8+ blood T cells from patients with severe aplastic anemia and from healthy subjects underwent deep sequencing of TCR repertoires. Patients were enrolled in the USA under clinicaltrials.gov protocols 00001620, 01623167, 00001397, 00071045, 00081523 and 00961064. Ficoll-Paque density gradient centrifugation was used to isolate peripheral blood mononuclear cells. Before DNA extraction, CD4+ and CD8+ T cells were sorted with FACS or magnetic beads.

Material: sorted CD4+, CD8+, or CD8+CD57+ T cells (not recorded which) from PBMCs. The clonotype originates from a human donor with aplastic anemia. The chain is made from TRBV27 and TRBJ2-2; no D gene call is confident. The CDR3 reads CASCPGPVGGTGELFF. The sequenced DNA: TGTGCCAGCTGCCCGGGCCCCGTCGGCGGCACCGGGGAGCTGTTTTTT.